This TCR beta chain is from a study of cytomegalovirus exposure and HLA in healthy donors. Study-level findings and limits: 150 or so TCR beta chains were listed as cytomegalovirus-associated. Under in vitro conditions, a few CMV-associated chains were confirmed as specific for CMV antigens. Within an earlier analysis, most TCR beta V segments proved productive either about 90% or about 30% of the time.

PCR involved 60 Vbeta and 13 Jbeta primers. Profiling relied on immunoSEQ multiplex PCR, and the TCRdb table lists in-frame clones only, not all of them. The repertoire holds around 110,000 clones, with about 71% as singletons. Trimming took off 1 base at V and 4 bases at J, with 10 bases between the two ends. This CDR3 has 14 residues. Germline V lookup: CDR1 SGHNT, CDR2 YENEEA. In nominal health when sampled, donors likely had unrecorded immune exposures nonetheless. In regard to this clone: Its antigen is as yet unknown.

This TCR was sampled from a boy between 10 and 17 years old in good health and CMV-seronegative. This sequence joins TRBV11-3 and TRBJ1-1; TRBD1 is a possible D gene (5 bases). Material: PBMCs. DNA for the CDR3: TGTGCCAGCAGCTTAGGGCAGGGAAGCACTGAAGCTTTCTTT. Translation gives CASSLGQGSTEAFF.